Listed below are T cell receptor beta chains from one sample, sequenced in a study of persistence of HIV-infected CD4 T cells. Data came from immunoSEQ multiplex PCR; TCRdb stores just in-frame clones and leaves some out. The data contain tens of thousands of clones, roughly 82% of them singletons. These receptors have no identified antigens. Sequenced here: CD4+ T cells sorted from PBMCs after approximately 20-hour stimulation, sampled from a patient who received antiretroviral therapy. Receptors were obtained from an adult woman with HIV who was CMV-seropositive. Both conserved end residues are part of each CDR3. Each record gives: clone size, J gene, V gene, D gene, CDR3 protein, CDR3 DNA. D genes are given only for firm matches. Clone size is not always given. Where it is, it says once, few, many or a class for expanded clones.

clone_size: .
j_call: TRBJ2-1
v_call: TRBV28
d_call: .
cdr3_aa: CASSSPFKTTRNEQFF
cdr3_nt: TGTGCCAGCAGCTCCCCTTTTAAGACTACAAGAAATGAGCAGTTCTTC

clone_size: .
j_call: TRBJ1-4
v_call: TRBV18
d_call: TRBD1
cdr3_aa: CASSSQGTNEKLFF
cdr3_nt: TGTGCCAGCTCGTCACAGGGGACTAATGAAAAACTGTTTTTT

clone_size: .
j_call: TRBJ1-1
v_call: TRBV18
d_call: TRBD1
cdr3_aa: CASSPATGTGGRTEAFF
cdr3_nt: TGTGCCAGCTCACCCGCTACCGGGACAGGGGGAAGAACTGAAGCTTTCTTT

clone_size: .
j_call: TRBJ2-7
v_call: TRBV29-1
d_call: TRBD2
cdr3_aa: CSVLGGAGAVNEQYF
cdr3_nt: TGCAGCGTCCTCGGGGGAGCGGGAGCGGTGAACGAGCAGTACTTC

clone_size: .
j_call: TRBJ1-2
v_call: TRBV5-6
d_call: .
cdr3_aa: CASSHQIVEGYTF
cdr3_nt: TGTGCCAGCAGCCATCAGATAGTGGAGGGCTACACCTTC

clone_size: .
j_call: TRBJ2-3
v_call: TRBV30
d_call: TRBD1
cdr3_aa: CAWSVTGGLRKTDTQYF
cdr3_nt: TGTGCCTGGAGTGTAACAGGGGGATTGAGAAAGACAGATACGCAGTATTTT

clone_size: .
j_call: TRBJ1-2
v_call: TRBV18
d_call: TRBD1
cdr3_aa: CASSLRTGGSNGYTF
cdr3_nt: TGTGCCAGCTCACTCCGGACAGGGGGCTCGAACGGCTACACCTTC

clone_size: .
j_call: TRBJ1-2
v_call: TRBV27
d_call: TRBD1
cdr3_aa: CASSRTGVGYGYTF
cdr3_nt: TGTGCCAGCAGCAGGACAGGGGTGGGCTATGGCTACACCTTC

clone_size: few
j_call: TRBJ2-3
v_call: TRBV10-2
d_call: .
cdr3_aa: CASTDSLDPDTQYF
cdr3_nt: TGCGCCAGCACTGACAGTCTGGATCCAGATACGCAGTATTTT

clone_size: .
j_call: TRBJ2-7
v_call: TRBV5-4
d_call: .
cdr3_aa: CASSSTGTSSYEQYF
cdr3_nt: TGTGCCAGCAGCTCGACCGGGACCAGTTCTTACGAGCAGTACTTC

clone_size: .
j_call: TRBJ2-1
v_call: TRBV20-1
d_call: .
cdr3_aa: CSASEGVGDEQFF
cdr3_nt: TGCAGTGCTAGTGAGGGCGTGGGCGATGAGCAGTTCTTC

clone_size: .
j_call: TRBJ2-2
v_call: TRBV19
d_call: .
cdr3_aa: CASSKRATGELFF
cdr3_nt: TGTGCCAGTAGTAAAAGGGCTACCGGGGAGCTGTTTTTT

clone_size: .
j_call: TRBJ2-2
v_call: TRBV21-1
d_call: .
cdr3_aa: CASSKVRKANTGELFF
cdr3_nt: TGTGCCAGCAGCAAAGTTCGTAAAGCGAACACCGGGGAGCTGTTTTTT

clone_size: .
j_call: TRBJ1-1
v_call: TRBV24-1
d_call: TRBD1
cdr3_aa: CATSGQGNTEAFF
cdr3_nt: TGTGCCACCAGTGGACAGGGGAACACTGAAGCTTTCTTT

clone_size: few
j_call: TRBJ1-4
v_call: TRBV7-9
d_call: .
cdr3_aa: CASSLGVGATLFF
cdr3_nt: TGTGCCAGCAGCTTAGGTGTGGGGGCAACACTGTTTTTT

clone_size: .
j_call: TRBJ1-5
v_call: TRBV28
d_call: .
cdr3_aa: CASSPGGGHNQPQHF
cdr3_nt: TGTGCCAGCAGCCCGGGGGGGGGACACAATCAGCCCCAGCATTTT

clone_size: .
j_call: TRBJ2-2
v_call: TRBV5-1
d_call: TRBD2
cdr3_aa: CASSAGLRSGELFF
cdr3_nt: TGCGCCAGCAGTGCGGGACTACGATCCGGGGAGCTGTTTTTT

clone_size: .
j_call: TRBJ2-7
v_call: TRBV19
d_call: .
cdr3_aa: CASSVGLYPYEQYF
cdr3_nt: TGTGCCAGTAGTGTTGGACTCTACCCCTACGAGCAGTACTTC

clone_size: .
j_call: TRBJ2-5
v_call: TRBV3-1/TRBV3-2
d_call: TRBD1
cdr3_aa: CASSQGDRQETQYF
cdr3_nt: TGTGCCAGCAGCCAAGGGGACAGACAAGAGACCCAGTACTTC

clone_size: few
j_call: TRBJ1-2
v_call: TRBV18
d_call: .
cdr3_aa: CASSEGGRISGYTF
cdr3_nt: TGTGCCAGCTCGGAGGGGGGAAGGATTAGTGGCTACACCTTC

clone_size: .
j_call: TRBJ2-5
v_call: TRBV5-1
d_call: .
cdr3_aa: CASSSGETQYF
cdr3_nt: TGCGCCAGCAGCTCGGGGGAGACCCAGTACTTC

clone_size: .
j_call: TRBJ2-7
v_call: TRBV27
d_call: .
cdr3_aa: CASSPKLGWDAYEQYF
cdr3_nt: TGTGCCAGCAGTCCGAAATTGGGTTGGGACGCCTACGAGCAGTACTTC

clone_size: .
j_call: TRBJ1-2
v_call: TRBV24-1
d_call: TRBD1
cdr3_aa: CATSDSRTGAVYGYTF
cdr3_nt: TGTGCCACCAGTGATTCCCGGACAGGGGCCGTTTATGGCTACACCTTC

clone_size: .
j_call: TRBJ2-7
v_call: TRBV12-3/TRBV12-4
d_call: .
cdr3_aa: CASRWIGSYEQYF
cdr3_nt: TGTGCCAGCAGATGGATCGGGAGCTACGAGCAGTACTTC

clone_size: .
j_call: TRBJ1-5
v_call: TRBV12-3/TRBV12-4
d_call: .
cdr3_aa: CASSFLNQPQHF
cdr3_nt: TGTGCCAGCAGTTTCCTAAATCAGCCCCAGCATTTT

clone_size: .
j_call: TRBJ1-2
v_call: TRBV10-3
d_call: .
cdr3_aa: CAISERATRVYGYTF
cdr3_nt: TGTGCCATCAGTGAGCGGGCCACCAGGGTCTATGGCTACACCTTC